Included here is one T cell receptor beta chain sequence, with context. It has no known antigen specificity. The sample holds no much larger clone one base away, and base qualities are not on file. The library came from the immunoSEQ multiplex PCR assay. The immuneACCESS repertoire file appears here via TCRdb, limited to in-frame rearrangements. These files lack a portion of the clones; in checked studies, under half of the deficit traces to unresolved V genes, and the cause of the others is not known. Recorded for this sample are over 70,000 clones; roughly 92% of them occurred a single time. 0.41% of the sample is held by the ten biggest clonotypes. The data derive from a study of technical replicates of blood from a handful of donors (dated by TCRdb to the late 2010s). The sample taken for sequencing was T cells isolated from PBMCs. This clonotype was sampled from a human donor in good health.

The CDR3 region: CSVAGGGVDTQYF. The DNA is as follows: TGCAGCGTTGCCGGCGGCGGGGTAGATACGCAGTATTTT. This chain joins TRBV29-1 to TRBJ2-3, with TRBD2 as a weak D call on 6 bases. Cut back by 4 bases and 5 bases, the V and J ends lie 13 bases apart. Via the germline V gene, CDR1 is SQVTM and CDR2 ANQGSEA. From its cysteine to its phenylalanine, the CDR3 spans 13 amino acids. Only the CDR3 region is kept as DNA, spanning 39 bases read in frame from base 1.